These T cell receptor beta chains were read from a single sample in a study of shared clonotypes between healthy human individuals. Measured with immunoSEQ multiplex PCR; TCRdb has only the in-frame clones, and not every one. The sample includes 600,000 or so clones, roughly 98% seen only once; the top ten take roughly 0.29%. Sequenced input: naive CD8+ T cells sorted from blood. The receptors come from a man younger than 40 in good health. The CDR3 runs from the conserved cysteine through the conserved F or W. The D gene is left open where the match is weak. A row's size may be missing; if present it is once, few, many or a size class.

TRBD1	TRBV28	TRBJ1-4	.	CASMGQGSNEKLFF	TGTGCCAGCATGGGACAGGGATCGAATGAAAAACTGTTTTTT
.	TRBV5-6	TRBJ1-4	.	CASSLGPNEKLFF	TGTGCCAGCAGCCTGGGACCGAATGAAAAACTGTTTTTT
.	TRBV28	TRBJ2-7	.	CASSLAAAFEQYF	TGTGCCAGCAGTTTAGCGGCAGCTTTCGAGCAGTACTTC
.	TRBV7-2	TRBJ2-2	.	CASSEGGELFF	TGTGCCAGCAGTGAGGGTGGGGAGCTGTTTTTT
TRBD2	TRBV27	TRBJ2-7	.	CASSLWGTRQYF	TGTGCCAGCAGTTTATGGGGGACTAGGCAGTACTTC
TRBD1	TRBV5-4	TRBJ2-5	.	CASSLEDRGQETQYF	TGTGCCAGCAGCTTGGAGGACAGGGGGCAAGAGACCCAGTACTTC
TRBD1	TRBV11-2	TRBJ2-7	.	CASSSDFRDSEQYF	TGTGCCAGCAGCTCGGATTTCCGGGACAGCGAGCAGTACTTC
.	TRBV5-1	TRBJ1-4	.	CASSLVENEKLFF	TGCGCCAGCAGCTTGGTCGAAAATGAAAAACTGTTTTTT
TRBD2	TRBV27	TRBJ2-5	.	CASSLAGTQYF	TGTGCCAGCAGTCTAGCGGGGACCCAGTACTTC
.	TRBV14	TRBJ2-3	.	CASSQVEGLTSTDTQYF	TGTGCCAGCAGTCAAGTTGAGGGTCTTACTAGCACAGATACGCAGTATTTT
TRBD1	TRBV27	TRBJ2-3	few	CASSPRDRATDTQYF	TGTGCCAGCAGTCCCCGGGACAGGGCCACAGATACGCAGTATTTT
TRBD1	TRBV12-5	TRBJ2-5	.	CASGLGQGQETQYF	TGTGCTAGTGGTTTAGGACAGGGCCAAGAGACCCAGTACTTC